What follows describes a single TCR beta chain. Authors' methods: Amplifying reference gene primers gave estimates of nucleated cell counts. Assay: immunoSEQ multiplex PCR; the TCRdb copy retains only in-frame clones and omits some. That table gives V, J and clone size, and the DNA gave D and trimming. The profile covers 300,000 to 350,000 clones, with around 90% appearing a single time and approximately 0.98% taken by the ten largest. The Seattle patients joined while their infection was active and were tracked longitudinally afterward. Germline V gene data show CDR1 as LGHNA and CDR2 as YSLEER. V was shortened by 4 bases and J by 6 bases, with 18 bases between the two germline ends. The CDR3 is made up of 15 amino acids. This sample was taken from a study of blood T cell repertoires in COVID-19. Study as a whole: The study drew acute and convalescent COVID-19 samples from the United States, Italy and Spain. From T cells, B-cell-depleted T cells, or PBMCs came the material, which was cDNA or gDNA.

Source material: peripheral blood. The chain joins TRBV4-3 to TRBJ1-2; D remains ambiguous. The receptor's source is a middle-aged woman with COVID-19, enrolled during active disease. The CDR3 coding sequence is TGCGCCAGCAGCCCTGCGCACGTTGCAGAGGATGGCTACACCTTC. It codes for CASSPAHVAEDGYTF.